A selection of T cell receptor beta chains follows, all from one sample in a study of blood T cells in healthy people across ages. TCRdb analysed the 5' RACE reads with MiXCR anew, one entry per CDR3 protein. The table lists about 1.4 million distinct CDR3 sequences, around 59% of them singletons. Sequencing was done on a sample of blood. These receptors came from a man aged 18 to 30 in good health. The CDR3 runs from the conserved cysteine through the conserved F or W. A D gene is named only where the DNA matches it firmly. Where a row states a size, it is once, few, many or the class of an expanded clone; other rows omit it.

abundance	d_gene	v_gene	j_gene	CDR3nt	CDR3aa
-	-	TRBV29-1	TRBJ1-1	TGCAGCGTTGAAGAGGTCAAGAACACTGAAGCTTTCTTT	CSVEEVKNTEAFF
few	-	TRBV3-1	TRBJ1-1	TGTGCCAGCAGCCAAGGTGGGCCAACTGAAGCTTTCTTT	CASSQGGPTEAFF
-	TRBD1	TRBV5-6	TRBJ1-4	TGTGCCAGCAGCTTTCCCGGGACAGCTGAAAAACTGTTTTTT	CASSFPGTAEKLFF
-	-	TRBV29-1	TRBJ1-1	TGCAGCGTTGACGCGGGCTTGAACACTGAAGCTTTCTTT	CSVDAGLNTEAFF
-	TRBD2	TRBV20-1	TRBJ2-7	TGCAGTGCTAGAGAGACCGGGACTAGCACGCGAACCCAGTACTTC	CSARETGTSTRTQYF
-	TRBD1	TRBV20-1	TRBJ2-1	TGCAGTGCTAGAGCGGACAGGTACAATGAGCAGTTCTTC	CSARADRYNEQFF
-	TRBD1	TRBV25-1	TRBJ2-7	TGTGCCAGCAGTGAATATAAGGGACAGACAGGCGAGCAGTACTTC	CASSEYKGQTGEQYF
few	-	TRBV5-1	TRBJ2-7	TGCGCCAGCTCACGGACTCCGGGGAGATACGAGCAGTACTTC	CASSRTPGRYEQYF
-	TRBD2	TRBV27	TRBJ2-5	TGTGCCAGCAGTTTACTAGCGGGGAAAGAGACCCAGTACTTC	CASSLLAGKETQYF
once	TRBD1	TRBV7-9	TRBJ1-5	TGTGCCAGCAGCGCGCCTCTGAGGGGACAGCCCATTAATCAGCCCCAGCATTTT	CASSAPLRGQPINQPQHF
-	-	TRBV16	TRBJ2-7	TGTGCCAGCAGCCAATTTCTTGGATACGAGCAGTACTTC	CASSQFLGYEQYF
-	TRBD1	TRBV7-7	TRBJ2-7	TGTGCCAGCAGCTTAGGGTTACATGGGACAGGCTACGAGCAGTACTTC	CASSLGLHGTGYEQYF
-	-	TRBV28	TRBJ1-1	TGTGCCAGCAGTTTGGGGTTAACCTGGACTGGGAACACTGAAGCTTTCTTT	CASSLGLTWTGNTEAFF
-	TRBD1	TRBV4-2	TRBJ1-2	TGTGCCAGCAGCCAACCGCAGCGAGGGGGCGGCTACACCTTC	CASSQPQRGGGYTF
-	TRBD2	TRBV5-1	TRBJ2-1	TGCGCCAGCAGCTTGGCGGGGGGACTAGCGGGACGTAGCTCCTACAATGAGCAGTTCTTC	CASSLAGGLAGRSSYNEQFF
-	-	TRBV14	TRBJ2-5	TGTGCCCCCAGCGTCCTTGTCGGGGTACAAGAGACCCAGTACTTC	CAPSVLVGVQETQYF
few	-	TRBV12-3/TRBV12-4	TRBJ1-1	TGTGCCAGCAGTTCTCCAGAGACAAAGCGTTTCTTT	CASSSPETKRFF
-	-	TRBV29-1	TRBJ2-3	TGCAGCGTTGAAGATAGGGCTGCAGGTTTTGATACGCAGTATTTT	CSVEDRAAGFDTQYF
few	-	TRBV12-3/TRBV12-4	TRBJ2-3	TGTGCCAGCAGTGAAGAGACTTATACGCAGTATTTT	CASSEETYTQYF
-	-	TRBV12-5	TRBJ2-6	TGTGCTAGTGGTTTGGTAGGGCCTCGCCCTGGGGCCAACGTCCTGACTTTC	CASGLVGPRPGANVLTF
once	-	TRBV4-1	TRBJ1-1	TGCGCCAGCAGCCAAGGACAGACTGGTGAAGCTTTCTTT	CASSQGQTGEAFF
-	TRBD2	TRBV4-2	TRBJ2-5	TGTGCCAGCAGCCAAGATCTGGGAAGCGGGGACCGTCGGGAGACCCAGTACTTC	CASSQDLGSGDRRETQYF
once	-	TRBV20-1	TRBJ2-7	TGCAGTGCTAGAGACGGGCAGGTCTTAAAGTTAAATGAGCAGTACTTC	CSARDGQVLKLNEQYF
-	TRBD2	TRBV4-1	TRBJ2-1	TGCGCCAGCAGCCAAGATTTCGGCGGGGGGTGGGATGAGCAGTTCTTC	CASSQDFGGGWDEQFF
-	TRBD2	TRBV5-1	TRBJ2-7	TGCGCCAGCAGCTTGATCAGCGGGGGAGTTTACGAGCAGTACTTC	CASSLISGGVYEQYF
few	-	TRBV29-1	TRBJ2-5	TGCAGCGTTGATTCTGAGGGTCAGGGCGAGACCCAGTACTTC	CSVDSEGQGETQYF
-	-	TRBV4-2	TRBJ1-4	TGTGCCAGCAGCCAGAGAGGACGGGCAACTAATGAAAAACTGTTTTTT	CASSQRGRATNEKLFF
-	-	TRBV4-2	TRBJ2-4	TGTGCCAGCAGCCAAGATCGACTTATAGCCAAAAACATTCAGTACTTC	CASSQDRLIAKNIQYF
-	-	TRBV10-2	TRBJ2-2	TGCGCCAGCAGTTCCATTCAAAACACCGGGGAGCTGTTTTTT	CASSSIQNTGELFF
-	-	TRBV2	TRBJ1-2	TGTGCCAGCAGTGAGAATGTCAATGGCTACACCTTC	CASSENVNGYTF
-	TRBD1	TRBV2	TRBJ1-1	TGTGCCAGCAGTGATGGGGCAGGGGGGCGGAACACTGAAGCTTTCTTT	CASSDGAGGRNTEAFF
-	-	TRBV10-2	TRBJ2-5	TGCGCCAGCATGGGACGCCAAGAAGGGAAGACCCAGTACTTC	CASMGRQEGKTQYF
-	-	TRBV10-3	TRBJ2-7	TGTGCCATCAGCCCGGACAGTTACGAGCAGTACTTC	CAISPDSYEQYF
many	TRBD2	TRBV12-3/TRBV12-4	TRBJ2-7	TGCGCCAGCGCTAGCGGCTCCTACGAGCAGTACTTC	CASASGSYEQYF
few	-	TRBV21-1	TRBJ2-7	TGTGCCAGCAGCAAAGAGGTCCACGGGACAGGGTCTTACGAGCAGTACTTC	CASSKEVHGTGSYEQYF
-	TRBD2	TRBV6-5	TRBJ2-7	TGTGCCAGCAGTTACTACGGCGGGAGGGCCCCCTACGAGCAGTACTTC	CASSYYGGRAPYEQYF
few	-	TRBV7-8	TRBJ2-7	TGTGCCAGCAGCTTAGATTTCGCCACGAACGAGCAGTACTTC	CASSLDFATNEQYF
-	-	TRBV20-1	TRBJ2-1	TGCAGTGCTGCGGTCAGGGCCGCTAACAATGAGCAGTTCTTC	CSAAVRAANNEQFF
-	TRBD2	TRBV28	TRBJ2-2	TGTGCCACCCGGGGGGCTAGCGGGGGGACCACCCTAAGAACCGGGGAGCTGTTTTTT	CATRGASGGTTLRTGELFF
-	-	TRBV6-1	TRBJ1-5	TGTGCCAGCAGTGACTACGCTCAAGGAGGTCAGCCCCAGCATTTT	CASSDYAQGGQPQHF
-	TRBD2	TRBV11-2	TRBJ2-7	TGTGCCAGCAGCGACATTGGGACTAGCGGCTACGAGCAGTACTTC	CASSDIGTSGYEQYF
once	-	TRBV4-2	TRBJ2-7	TGTGCCAGCAGCGCAACCGGGACGGAAAACAATGAGCAGTACTTC	CASSATGTENNEQYF
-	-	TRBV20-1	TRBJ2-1	TGCAGTGCTAGAGATCAGGGGGGTAACTCCTACAATGAGCAGTTCTTC	CSARDQGGNSYNEQFF
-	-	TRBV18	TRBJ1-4	TGTGCCAGCTCACCCCCAGGGAGGCCTAATGAAAAACTGTTTTTT	CASSPPGRPNEKLFF
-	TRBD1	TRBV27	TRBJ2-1	TGTGCCAGCAGTTTGGGGACAGGGGGCTCCTACAATGAGCAGTTCTTC	CASSLGTGGSYNEQFF
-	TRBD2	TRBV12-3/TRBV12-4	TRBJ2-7	TGTGCCAGCAGGGGACTAGCGGGGGGACCCTACGAGCAGTACTTC	CASRGLAGGPYEQYF
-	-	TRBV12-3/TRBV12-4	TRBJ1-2	TGTGCCAGCAGTTCCTACACCTTC	CASSSYTF
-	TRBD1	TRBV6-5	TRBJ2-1	TGTGCCAGCAGTGCGGACAGGGACAATGAGCAGTTCTTC	CASSADRDNEQFF
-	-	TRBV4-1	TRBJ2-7	TGCGCCAGCAGCCAAGATCGGTCCTCGGCTACCTACGAGCAGTACTTC	CASSQDRSSATYEQYF
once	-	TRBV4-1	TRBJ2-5	TGCGCCAGCAGCCAAAACCCTGCCACTAGGAGAGAGACCCAGTACTTC	CASSQNPATRRETQYF
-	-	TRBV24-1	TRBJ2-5	TGTGCCACCAGTGATTCGGTCAGTCAAAACCCAAAGACCCAGTACTTC	CATSDSVSQNPKTQYF
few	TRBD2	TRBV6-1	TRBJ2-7	TGTGCCAGCAGTGAAACTACTAGCGGGATTGGATACGAGCAGTACTTC	CASSETTSGIGYEQYF
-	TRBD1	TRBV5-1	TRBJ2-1	TGCGCCAGCAGCCGGGCGGGGACAGGGTCCGTGCATGAGCAGTTCTTC	CASSRAGTGSVHEQFF
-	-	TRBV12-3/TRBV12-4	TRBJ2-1	TGTGCCAGCAGTTTAGCCAACGGGCAGGGCCATGAGCAGTTCTTC	CASSLANGQGHEQFF